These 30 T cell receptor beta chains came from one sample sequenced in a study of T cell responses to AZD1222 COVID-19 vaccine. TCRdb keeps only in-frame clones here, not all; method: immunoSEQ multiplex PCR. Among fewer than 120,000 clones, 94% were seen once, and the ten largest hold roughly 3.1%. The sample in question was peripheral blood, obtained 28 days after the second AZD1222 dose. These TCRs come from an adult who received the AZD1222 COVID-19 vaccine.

Here the CDR3 reads CASRRQEYQPQHF. The CDR3 region has the DNA TGTGCCAGCAGGAGGCAGGAGTATCAGCCCCAGCATTTT. The V gene is TRBV27, the J gene TRBJ1-5; D ambiguous. Between the trimmed V and J ends, which lost 6 bases and 5 bases, there was a span of 11 bases. Germline V CDR1 and CDR2: MNHEY, SMNVEV (reference sequence). The CDR3 has 13 residues.

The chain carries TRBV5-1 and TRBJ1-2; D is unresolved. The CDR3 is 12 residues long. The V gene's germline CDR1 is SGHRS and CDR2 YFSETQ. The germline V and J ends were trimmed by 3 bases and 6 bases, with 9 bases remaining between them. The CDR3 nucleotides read TGCGCCAGCAGCTCCGACATGAATGGCTACACCTTC. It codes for CASSSDMNGYTF.

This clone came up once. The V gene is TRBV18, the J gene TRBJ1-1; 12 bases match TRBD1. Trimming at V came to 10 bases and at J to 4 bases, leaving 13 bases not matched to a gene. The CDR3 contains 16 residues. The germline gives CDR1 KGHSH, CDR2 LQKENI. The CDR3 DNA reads TGTGCCACCGCCGGGACAGGGGGCGCGGTGACCACTGAAGCTTTCTTT. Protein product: CATAGTGGAVTTEAFF. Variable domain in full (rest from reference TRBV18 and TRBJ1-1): NAGVMQNPRHLVRRRGQEARLRCSPMKGHSHVYWYRQLPEEGLKFMVYLQKENIIDESGMPKERFSAEFPKEGPSILRIQQVVRGDSAAYFCATAGTGGAVTTEAFFGQGTRLTVV.

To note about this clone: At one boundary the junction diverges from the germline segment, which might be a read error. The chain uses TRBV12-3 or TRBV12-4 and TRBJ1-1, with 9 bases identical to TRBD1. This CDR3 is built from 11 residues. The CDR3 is CASSLGQGVRF. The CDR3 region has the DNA TGTGCCAGCAGTTTAGGACAGGGGGTTCGATTT.

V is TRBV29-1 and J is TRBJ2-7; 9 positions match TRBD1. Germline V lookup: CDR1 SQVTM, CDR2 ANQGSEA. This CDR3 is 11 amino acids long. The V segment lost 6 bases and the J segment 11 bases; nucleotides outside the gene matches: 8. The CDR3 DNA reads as TGCAGCGTGAACAGGGGGCGCGTGGAGTACTTC. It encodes CSVNRGRVEYF.

CDR3 loop: CASSSDRSTEAFF. In DNA form, the CDR3 reads TGCGCCAGCAGCTCTGACAGGAGCACTGAAGCTTTCTTT. J is TRBJ1-1 and V is TRBV5-1, with D possibly TRBD1 on 6 matching bases. CDR1 and CDR2 from the germline V gene are SGHRS and YFSETQ. This CDR3 comprises 13 residues. Trimming shortened V by 3 bases and J by 4 bases, and 10 bases separated the two germline ends. Together with reference TRBV5-1 and TRBJ1-1, the CDR3 gives the full variable domain: KAGVTQTPRYLIKTRGQQVTLSCSPISGHRSVSWYQQTPGQGLQFLFEYFSETQRNKGNFPGRFSGRQFSNSRSEMNVSTLELGDSALYLCASSSDRSTEAFFGQGTRLTVV.

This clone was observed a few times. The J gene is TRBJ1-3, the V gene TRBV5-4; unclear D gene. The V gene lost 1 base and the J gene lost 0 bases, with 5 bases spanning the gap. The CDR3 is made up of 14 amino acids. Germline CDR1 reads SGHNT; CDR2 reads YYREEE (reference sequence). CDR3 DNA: TGTGCCAGCAGCTTGAAGGGCTCTGGAAACACCATATATTTT. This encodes CASSLKGSGNTIYF.

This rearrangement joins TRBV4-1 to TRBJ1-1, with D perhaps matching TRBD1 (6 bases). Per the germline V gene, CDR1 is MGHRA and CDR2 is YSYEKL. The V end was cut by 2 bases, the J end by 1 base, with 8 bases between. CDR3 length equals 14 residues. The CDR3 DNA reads TGCGCCAGCAGCCAACCGGGACAGAACACTGAAGCTTTCTTT. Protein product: CASSQPGQNTEAFF.

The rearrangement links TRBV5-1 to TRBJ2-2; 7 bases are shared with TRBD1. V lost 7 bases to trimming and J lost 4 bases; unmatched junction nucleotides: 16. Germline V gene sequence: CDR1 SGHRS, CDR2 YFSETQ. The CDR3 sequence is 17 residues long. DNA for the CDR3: TGCGCCAGCGGGAGAGTTGGCCGGGACAGAGTCACCGGGGAGCTGTTTTTT. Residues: CASGRVGRDRVTGELFF.

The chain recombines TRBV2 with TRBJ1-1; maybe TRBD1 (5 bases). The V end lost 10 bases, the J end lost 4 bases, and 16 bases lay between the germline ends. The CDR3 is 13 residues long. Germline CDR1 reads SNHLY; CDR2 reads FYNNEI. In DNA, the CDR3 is TGTGCCAATTTCTGGGGGGGTGTCACTGAAGCTTTCTTT. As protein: CANFWGGVTEAFF. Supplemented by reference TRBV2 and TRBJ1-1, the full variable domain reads EPEVTQTPSHQVTQMGQEVILRCVPISNHLYFYWYRQILGQKVEFLVSFYNNEISEKSEIFDDQFSVERPDGSNFTLKIRSTKLEDSAMYFCANFWGGVTEAFFGQGTRLTVV.

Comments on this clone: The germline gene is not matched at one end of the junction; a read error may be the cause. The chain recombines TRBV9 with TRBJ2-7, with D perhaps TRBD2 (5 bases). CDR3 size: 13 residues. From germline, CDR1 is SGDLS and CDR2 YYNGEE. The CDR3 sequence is CASSPGISHEQYF. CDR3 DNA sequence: TGTGCCAGCAGTCCGGGAATCTCCCACGAGCAGTACTTC.

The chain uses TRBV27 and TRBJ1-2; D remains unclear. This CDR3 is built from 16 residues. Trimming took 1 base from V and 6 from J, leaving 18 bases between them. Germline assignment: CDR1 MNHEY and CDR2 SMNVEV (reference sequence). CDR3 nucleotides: TGTGCCAGCAGTTTATACTCACCGAACGGAGGTAATGGCTACACCTTC. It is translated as CASSLYSPNGGNGYTF.

The CDR3 DNA follows: TGTGCCAGCAGCGTAGAGGAAGACTACAATGAGCAGTTCTTC. It codes for CASSVEEDYNEQFF. The chain combines TRBV9 with TRBJ2-1; D is undetermined. CDR1 is SGDLS, CDR2 YYNGEE, per germline. The CDR3 consists of 14 residues. The germline V and J ends were trimmed by 0 bases and 3 bases, with 7 bases remaining between them.

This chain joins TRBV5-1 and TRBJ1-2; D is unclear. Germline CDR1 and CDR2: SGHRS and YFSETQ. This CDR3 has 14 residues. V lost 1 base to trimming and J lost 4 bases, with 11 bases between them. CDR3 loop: CASSLSRHIYGYTF. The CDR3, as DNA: TGCGCCAGCAGCTTGAGTCGGCACATCTATGGCTACACCTTC. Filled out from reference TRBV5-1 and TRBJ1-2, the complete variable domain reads KAGVTQTPRYLIKTRGQQVTLSCSPISGHRSVSWYQQTPGQGLQFLFEYFSETQRNKGNFPGRFSGRQFSNSRSEMNVSTLELGDSALYLCASSLSRHIYGYTFGSGTRLTVV.

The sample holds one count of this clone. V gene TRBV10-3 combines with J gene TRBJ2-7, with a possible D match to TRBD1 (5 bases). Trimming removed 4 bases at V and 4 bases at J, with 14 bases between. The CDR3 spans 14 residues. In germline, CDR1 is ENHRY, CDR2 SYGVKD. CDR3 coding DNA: TGTGCCATCAGTGCTTCAGGGCCTCGTTACGAGCAGTACTTC. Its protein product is CAISASGPRYEQYF.

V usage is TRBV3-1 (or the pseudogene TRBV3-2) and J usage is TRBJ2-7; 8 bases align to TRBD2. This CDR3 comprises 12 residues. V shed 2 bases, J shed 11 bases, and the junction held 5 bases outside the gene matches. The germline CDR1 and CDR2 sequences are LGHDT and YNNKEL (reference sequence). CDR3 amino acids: CASSQLRGGKYF. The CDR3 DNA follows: TGTGCCAGCAGCCAACTCCGGGGGGGAAAGTACTTC.

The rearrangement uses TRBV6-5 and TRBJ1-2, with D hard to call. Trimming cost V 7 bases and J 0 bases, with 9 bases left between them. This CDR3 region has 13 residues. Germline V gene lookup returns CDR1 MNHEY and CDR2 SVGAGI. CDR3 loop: CASMRDSNYGYTF. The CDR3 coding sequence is TGTGCCAGCATGCGGGATTCTAACTATGGCTACACCTTC.

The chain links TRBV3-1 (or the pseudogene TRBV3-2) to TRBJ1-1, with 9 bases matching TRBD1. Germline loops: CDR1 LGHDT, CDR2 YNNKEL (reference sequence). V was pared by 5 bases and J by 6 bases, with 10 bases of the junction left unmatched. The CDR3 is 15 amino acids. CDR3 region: CASSSLGTGLSEAFF. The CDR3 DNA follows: TGTGCCAGCAGCTCTCTGGGGACAGGGTTGTCTGAAGCTTTCTTT.

The CDR3 DNA reads as TGTGCCAGCAGCCCCCTAACCCGGGGCACGAGCTCCCTTTATGGCTACACCTTC. As protein: CASSPLTRGTSSLYGYTF. The chain is built from TRBV7-9 and TRBJ1-2; maybe TRBD1 (5 bases). This CDR3 spans 18 amino acids. With 5 bases removed from V and 5 bases from J, the gap between germline ends came to 27 bases. Germline assignment: CDR1 SEHNR and CDR2 FQNEAQ (reference sequence). Combining the CDR3 with reference TRBV7-9 and TRBJ1-2 gives the whole variable domain DTGVSQNPRHKITKRGQNVTFRCDPISEHNRLYWYRQTLGQGPEFLTYFQNEAQLEKSRLLSDRFSAERPKGSFSTLEIQRTEQGDSAMYLCASSPLTRGTSSLYGYTFGSGTRLTVV.

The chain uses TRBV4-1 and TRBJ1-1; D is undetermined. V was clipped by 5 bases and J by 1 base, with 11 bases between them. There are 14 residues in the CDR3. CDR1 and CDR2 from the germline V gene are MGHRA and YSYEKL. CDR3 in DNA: TGCGCCAGCAGCTCCCGACCGTGGAACACTGAAGCTTTCTTT. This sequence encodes CASSSRPWNTEAFF.

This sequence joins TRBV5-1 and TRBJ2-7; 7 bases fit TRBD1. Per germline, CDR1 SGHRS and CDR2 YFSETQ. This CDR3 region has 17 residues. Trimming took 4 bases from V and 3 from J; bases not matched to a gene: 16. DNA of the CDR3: TGCGCCAGCAGCGTGTTTATGTCGGGACAGAGAAACTACGAGCAGTACTTC. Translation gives CASSVFMSGQRNYEQYF.

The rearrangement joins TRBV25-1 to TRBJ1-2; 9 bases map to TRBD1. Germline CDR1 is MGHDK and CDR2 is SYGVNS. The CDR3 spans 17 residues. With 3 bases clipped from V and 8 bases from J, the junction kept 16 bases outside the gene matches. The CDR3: CASSEDGQGIAPHGYTF. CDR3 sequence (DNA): TGTGCCAGCAGTGAGGACGGACAGGGGATAGCCCCTCACGGCTACACCTTC.

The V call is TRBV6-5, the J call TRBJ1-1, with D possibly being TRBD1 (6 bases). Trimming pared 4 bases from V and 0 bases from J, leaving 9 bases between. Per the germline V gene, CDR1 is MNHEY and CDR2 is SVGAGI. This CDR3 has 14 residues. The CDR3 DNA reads TGTGCCAGCAGTTTCGGACAGATGAACACTGAAGCTTTCTTT. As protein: CASSFGQMNTEAFF.

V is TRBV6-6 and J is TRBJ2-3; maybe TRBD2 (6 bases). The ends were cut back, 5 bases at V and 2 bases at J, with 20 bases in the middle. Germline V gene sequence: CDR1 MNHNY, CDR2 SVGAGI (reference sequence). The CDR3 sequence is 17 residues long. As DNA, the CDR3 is TGTGCCAGCAGTCCCCAGGGAGGTCCTTCTTCCACAGATACGCAGTATTTT. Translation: CASSPQGGPSSTDTQYF.

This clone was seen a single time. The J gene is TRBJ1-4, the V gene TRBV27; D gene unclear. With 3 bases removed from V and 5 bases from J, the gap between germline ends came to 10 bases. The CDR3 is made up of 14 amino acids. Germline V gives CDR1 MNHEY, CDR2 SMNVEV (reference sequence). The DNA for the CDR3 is TGTGCCAGCAGTTTCGCGACTTCAAATGAAAAACTGTTTTTT. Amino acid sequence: CASSFATSNEKLFF. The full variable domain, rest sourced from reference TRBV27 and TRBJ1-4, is EAQVTQNPRYLITVTGKKLTVTCSQNMNHEYMSWYRQDPGLGLRQIYYSMNVEVTDKGDVPEGYKVSRKEKRNFPLILESPSPNQTSLYFCASSFATSNEKLFFGSGTQLSVL.

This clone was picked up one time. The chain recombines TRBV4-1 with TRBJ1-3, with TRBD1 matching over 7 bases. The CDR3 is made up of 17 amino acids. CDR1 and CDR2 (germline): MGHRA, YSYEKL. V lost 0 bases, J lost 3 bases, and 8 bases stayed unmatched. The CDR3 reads CASSQDDRVRDGNTIYF. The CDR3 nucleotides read TGCGCCAGCAGCCAAGACGACAGGGTACGGGATGGAAACACCATATATTTT.

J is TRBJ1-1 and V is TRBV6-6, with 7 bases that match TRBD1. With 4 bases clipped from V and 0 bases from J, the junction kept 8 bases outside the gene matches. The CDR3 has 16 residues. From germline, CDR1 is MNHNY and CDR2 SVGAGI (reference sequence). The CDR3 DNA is TGTGCCAGCAGTTCCCCGGGACAGATCATGAACACTGAAGCTTTCTTT. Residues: CASSSPGQIMNTEAFF.

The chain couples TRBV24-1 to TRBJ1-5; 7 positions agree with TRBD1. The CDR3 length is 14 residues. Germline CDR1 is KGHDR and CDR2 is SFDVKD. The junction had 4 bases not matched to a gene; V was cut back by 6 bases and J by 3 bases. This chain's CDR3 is CATSPGQVNQPQHF. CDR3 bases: TGTGCCACCAGTCCCGGACAGGTCAATCAGCCCCAGCATTTT.

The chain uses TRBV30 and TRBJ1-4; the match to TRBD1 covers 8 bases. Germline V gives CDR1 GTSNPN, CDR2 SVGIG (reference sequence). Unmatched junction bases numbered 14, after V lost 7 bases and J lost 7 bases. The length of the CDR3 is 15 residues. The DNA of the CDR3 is TGTGCCTTAGACGGGACAGGCCACTTTACTGAAAAACTGTTTTTT. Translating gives CALDGTGHFTEKLFF.

The CDR3 DNA sequence: TGTGCCAGCAGCTTACAGTTGGGGGAAGCTTTCTTT. Protein product: CASSLQLGEAFF. The V call is TRBV5-5, the J call TRBJ1-1; D is unclear. The germline V gene encodes CDR1 SGHKS and CDR2 YYEKEE (reference sequence). The CDR3 runs 12 residues. V dropped 2 bases and J dropped 8 bases, with 10 bases sitting between them.